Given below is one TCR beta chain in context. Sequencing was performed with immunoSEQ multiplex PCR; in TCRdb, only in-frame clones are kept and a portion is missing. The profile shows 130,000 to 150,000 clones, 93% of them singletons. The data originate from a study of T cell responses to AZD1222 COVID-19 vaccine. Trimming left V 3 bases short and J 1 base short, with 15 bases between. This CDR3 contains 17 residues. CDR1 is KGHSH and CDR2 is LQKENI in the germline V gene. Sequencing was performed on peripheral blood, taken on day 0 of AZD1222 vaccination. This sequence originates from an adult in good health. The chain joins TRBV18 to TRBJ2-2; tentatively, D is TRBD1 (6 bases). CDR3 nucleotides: TGTGCCAGCTCACCCCCGATGACAGGTTGGAACACCGGGGAGCTGTTTTTT. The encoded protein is CASSPPMTGWNTGELFF.